This T cell receptor (beta chain) emerged from a study of blood T cell repertoires in COVID-19. Overall study: PBMCs, B-cell-depleted T cells, or T cells provided the cDNA or gDNA that made up the material.

The CDR3 is made up of 15 amino acids. The ends were cut back, 6 bases at V and 0 bases at J, with 12 bases in the middle. Germline V lookup: CDR1 SNHLY, CDR2 FYNNEI. Sequencing used immunoSEQ multiplex PCR; TCRdb keeps in-frame clones, though not all of them. Here the sample spans roughly 430,000 clones, roughly 87% being singletons. Participants came from about two dozen US areas, aged roughly 18 to 95 years. Sequences were obtained from PBMCs or T cells enriched from blood (not recorded which). The V and J genes are TRBV2 and TRBJ1-5; D ambiguous. The TCR comes from a middle-aged woman with acute COVID-19. CDR3 sequence (DNA): TGTGCCAGCAGCGTAGACACGCCTAGCAATCAGCCCCAGCATTTT. Its protein is CASSVDTPSNQPQHF.